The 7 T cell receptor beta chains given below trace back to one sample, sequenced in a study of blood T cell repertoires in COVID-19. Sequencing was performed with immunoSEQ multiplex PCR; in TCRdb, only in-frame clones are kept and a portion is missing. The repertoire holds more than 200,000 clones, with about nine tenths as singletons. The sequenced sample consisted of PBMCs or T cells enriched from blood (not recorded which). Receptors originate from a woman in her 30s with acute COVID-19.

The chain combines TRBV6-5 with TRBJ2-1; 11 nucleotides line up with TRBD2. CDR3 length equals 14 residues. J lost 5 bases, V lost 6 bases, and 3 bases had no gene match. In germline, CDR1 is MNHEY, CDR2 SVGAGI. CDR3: CASRDSGGDNEQFF. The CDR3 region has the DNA TGTGCCAGCAGAGATAGCGGGGGGGACAATGAGCAGTTCTTC.

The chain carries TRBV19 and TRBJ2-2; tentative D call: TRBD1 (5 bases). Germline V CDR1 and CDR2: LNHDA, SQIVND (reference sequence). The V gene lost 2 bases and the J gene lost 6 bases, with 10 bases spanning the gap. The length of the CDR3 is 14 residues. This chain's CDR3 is CASSILQGAGELFF. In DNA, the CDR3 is TGTGCCAGTAGTATACTTCAGGGTGCCGGGGAGCTGTTTTTT.

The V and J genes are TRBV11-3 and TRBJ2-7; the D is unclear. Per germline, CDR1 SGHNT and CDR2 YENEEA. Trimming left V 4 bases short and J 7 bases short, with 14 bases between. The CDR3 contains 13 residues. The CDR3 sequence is CASSSGSMREQYF. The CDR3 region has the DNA TGTGCCAGCAGCTCTGGATCAATGCGGGAGCAGTACTTC.

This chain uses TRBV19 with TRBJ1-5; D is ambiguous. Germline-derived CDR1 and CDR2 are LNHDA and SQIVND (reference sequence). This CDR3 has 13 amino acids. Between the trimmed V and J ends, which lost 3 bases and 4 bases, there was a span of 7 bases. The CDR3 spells CASSIRGNQPQHF. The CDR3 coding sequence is TGTGCCAGTAGTATCCGGGGAAATCAGCCCCAGCATTTT.

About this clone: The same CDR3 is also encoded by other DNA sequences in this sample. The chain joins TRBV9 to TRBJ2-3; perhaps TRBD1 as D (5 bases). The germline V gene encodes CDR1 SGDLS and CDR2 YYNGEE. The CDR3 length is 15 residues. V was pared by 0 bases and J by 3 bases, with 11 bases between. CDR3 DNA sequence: TGTGCCAGCAGCGTAGCTCGTACAGGTACAGATACGCAGTATTTT. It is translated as CASSVARTGTDTQYF.

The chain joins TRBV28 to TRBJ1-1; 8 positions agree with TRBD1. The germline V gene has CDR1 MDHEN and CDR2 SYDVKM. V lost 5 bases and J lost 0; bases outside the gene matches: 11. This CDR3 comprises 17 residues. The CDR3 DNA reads TGTGCCAGCAGTCTGATCCGGACAGGGCAAGTGAACACTGAAGCTTTCTTT. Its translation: CASSLIRTGQVNTEAFF. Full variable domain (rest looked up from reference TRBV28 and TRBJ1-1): DVKVTQSSRYLVKRTGEKVFLECVQDMDHENMFWYRQDPGLGLRLIYFSYDVKMKEKGDIPEGYSVSREKKERFSLILESASTNQTSMYLCASSLIRTGQVNTEAFFGQGTRLTVV.

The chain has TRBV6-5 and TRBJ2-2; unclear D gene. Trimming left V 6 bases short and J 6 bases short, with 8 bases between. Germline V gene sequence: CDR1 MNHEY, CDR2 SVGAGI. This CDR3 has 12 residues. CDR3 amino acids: CASRGVAGELFF. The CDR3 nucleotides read TGTGCCAGCAGAGGAGTAGCCGGGGAGCTGTTTTTT.